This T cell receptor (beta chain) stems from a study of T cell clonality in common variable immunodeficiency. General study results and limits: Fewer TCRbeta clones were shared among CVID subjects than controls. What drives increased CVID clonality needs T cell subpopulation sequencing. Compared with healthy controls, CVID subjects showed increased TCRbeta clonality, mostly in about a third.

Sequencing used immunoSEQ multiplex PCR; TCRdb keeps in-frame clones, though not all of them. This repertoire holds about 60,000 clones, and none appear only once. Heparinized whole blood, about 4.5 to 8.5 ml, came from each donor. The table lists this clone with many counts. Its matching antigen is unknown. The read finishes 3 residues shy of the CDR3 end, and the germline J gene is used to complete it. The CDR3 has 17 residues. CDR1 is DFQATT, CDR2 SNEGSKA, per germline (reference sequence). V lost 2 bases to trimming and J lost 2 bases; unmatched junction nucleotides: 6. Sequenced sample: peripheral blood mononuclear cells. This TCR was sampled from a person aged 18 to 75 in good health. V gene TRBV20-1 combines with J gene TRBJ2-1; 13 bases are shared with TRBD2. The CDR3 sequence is CSARSRLAGGTYNEQFF. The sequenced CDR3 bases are TGCAGTGCTAGAAGCCGACTAGCGGGGGGCACCTACAATGAG.